This T cell receptor beta chain originates from a study of T cells after posttransplantation cyclophosphamide listed by TCRdb under 2016. Background for the entire study: Using TRB sequencing, the study followed how the T cell repertoire reconstituted after myeloablative bone marrow transplantation in which posttransplantation cyclophosphamide served as GVHD prophylaxis. Antigen receptor sequencing covered samples from 35 to 40 PTCy-treated patients and some 15 of their related bone marrow donors. Blood from all 30 or so PTCy patients who had 1-year posttransplant specimens underwent TRB sequencing. Up to roughly 3 additional blood samples from 2 to 5.2 years after transplant were also TRB-sequenced in 3 patients, as was pretransplant blood from several patients. Because TRA and TRB clonality correlated tightly in some ten samples, later TCR analyses were limited to TRB. Public TRB sequences were queried against a database of over 3,000 sequences associated with responses to pathogens, tumor antigens, self-antigens and alloantigens.

The germline V gene sets CDR1 to SGHRS and CDR2 to YFSETQ. From cysteine to phenylalanine, the CDR3 is 16 amino acids long. Only the CDR3 DNA is retained, 48 bases long and in frame from the first base. V loses 0 bases, J loses 2 bases, and the germline ends lie 14 bases apart. Related bone marrow donors provided peripheral blood samples on the day of marrow donation. Peripheral blood and bone marrow mononuclear cells were isolated by Ficoll-Hypaque density centrifugation and were cryopreserved. Genomic DNA was used for TRB sequencing, which was performed with the immunoSEQ assay at survey resolution or with the hsTCRB kit. Per the source publication's procedure: The immunoSEQ software handled initial read processing, and the LymphoSeq R package was used for repertoire analyses. For each TRB dataset, clonality was calculated as 1 minus normalized Shannon entropy, and the Gini coefficient was computed as well. Phenotypes of unsorted samples were inferred by mapping TRB sequences from sorted subsets of the recipient or donor onto unsorted samples of the same recipient. TCRdb's version of the immuneACCESS table is confined to in-frame rearrangements and falls short of the full clone set. An unresolved V gene accounts for under half of the shortfall where checked; the remainder is of unknown origin. The DNA was the basis for D and trimming; V, J and clone size are from that table. Listed for this sample are about 44,000 clones, none observed only a single time. The ten largest clonotypes hold more than 2% of the sample.

The full study reports these points: Donor-recipient similarity was low at 1-2 months but rose over the first year, and later blood repertoires were often dominated by donor CD8+ memory clones. The TRB repertoires of T cells infiltrating skin or GI tract showed only limited overlap with the TRB repertoires of T cells in blood. Across a few dozen patients, TRB clonality was highly associated with recipient CMV seropositivity and CMV reactivation, and diversity in PTCy patients was similar to diversity in CNI/methotrexate controls.

In its sample, this clone was seen many times. Its antigen specificity is not known. Base qualities are not provided; no much larger clone lies one nucleotide away. The source material was PBMCs. This TCR was sampled from a man aged 40-50 years in good health, CMV-negative, and a related stem cell transplant donor. Here the chain combines TRBV5-1 and TRBJ2-5; TRBD2 is possibly the D segment (6 matching bases). The nucleotide sequence is given as TGCGCCAGCAGCTTGGGGAGGGTCGGGCAGCAAGAGACCCAGTACTTC. Translated, it reads CASSLGRVGQQETQYF.